The 3 T cell receptor beta chains below were found in one sample sequenced in a study of shared clonotypes between healthy human individuals. The repertoire was sequenced with immunoSEQ multiplex PCR; TCRdb's copy has only in-frame clones and lacks some. Here the sample spans roughly 810,000 clones, approximately 97% being singletons. Naive CD8 cells lacked CD45RO and underwent positive selection for CCR7, leaving out terminally differentiated effector memory CD45RA+ cells. Sequencing was carried out using naive CD8+ T cells sorted from blood. The receptors were sampled from a young man in good health.

This chain uses TRBV27 with TRBJ2-3; D is uncertain. CDR1 is MNHEY, CDR2 SMNVEV, per germline (reference sequence). The CDR3 loop spans 15 amino acids. V was trimmed by 3 bases and J by 0 bases, leaving 10 bases between them. In DNA, the CDR3 is TGTGCCAGCAGTTTCCCCAGTCCTAGCACAGATACGCAGTATTTT. Amino acids: CASSFPSPSTDTQYF.

The count of this clone is one. The V call is TRBV18, the J call TRBJ1-2; D gene uncertain. The V end lost 0 bases, the J end lost 4 bases, and 12 bases lay between the germline ends. The CDR3 runs 15 residues. CDR1 is KGHSH, CDR2 LQKENI, per germline. Here the CDR3 DNA reads TGTGCCAGCTCACCACCCCAGGACTATTCCTATGGCTACACCTTC. It yields the protein CASSPPQDYSYGYTF.

About this clone itself: This sample also contains other DNA sequences that code for the same CDR3. The chain uses TRBV27 and TRBJ2-7; D is tentatively TRBD1 or TRBD2 (5 bases each). The CDR3 has 14 residues. Trimming stripped 3 bases from V and 3 bases from J, with 12 bases between. Per germline, CDR1 MNHEY and CDR2 SMNVEV (reference sequence). The CDR3 sequence: CASSLTGGLYEQYF. The CDR3 DNA is TGTGCCAGCAGTTTGACTGGGGGTCTCTACGAGCAGTACTTC.